This TCR beta chain appears in the sequencing data of a study of radiation and T cells in renal cell carcinoma. Overall study results and limits: In blood, top tumor clones expanded by 2 weeks, shrinking by 4.

There are a few counts of this clone. Its antigen is undetermined. Specified time point: baseline pretreatment blood. Treatment described: 15 Gy SBRT to primary tumor, nephrectomy 4 weeks later. Blood was sampled at baseline, 2 weeks and 4 weeks after SBRT. This renal cell carcinoma was of the clear cell type. Measured with immunoSEQ multiplex PCR; TCRdb has only the in-frame clones, and not every one. The sample carries roughly 100,000 clones, 82% recorded once. This CDR3 comprises 13 residues. Germline assignment: CDR1 SQVTM and CDR2 ANQGSEA. V lost 0 bases to trimming and J lost 10 bases, with 15 bases between them.

Here the sequenced sample was blood, taken from a patient whose treatment included radiotherapy and nephrectomy. This chain uses TRBV29-1 with TRBJ1-1; D perhaps matches TRBD1 (5 bases). This receptor was identified in a man aged 55-75 years with renal cell carcinoma. CDR3 DNA sequence: TGCAGCGTTGAAGAATGGGGGAGTGGGTTAGCTTTCTTT. Its protein is CSVEEWGSGLAFF.